This TCR beta chain was identified in a study of shared clonotypes between healthy human individuals. The material for each subset, its genomic DNA, was split evenly across several immunoSEQ plates. Produced via immunoSEQ multiplex PCR; TCRdb's table is partial and in-frame only. The sample holds 400,000 to 600,000 clones, around 95% seen once. CDR3 length: 18 residues. V lost 2 bases and J 2 bases, leaving 20 bases between the germline ends. The germline V gene encodes CDR1 LNHDA and CDR2 SQIVND (reference sequence). To note about this clone: Antigen: not known.

Study-wide results and caveats: Tissues were not sampled, only blood, and their repertoires likely differ. It was observed that about 5% of naive CD4 clonotypes were shared across a few donors.

This TCR was recovered from a woman younger than 45 in good health. The genes are TRBV19 and TRBJ2-3; D possibly corresponds to TRBD2 (6 bases). The sequencing input was naive CD4+ T cells sorted from blood. The subset: CD45RA+ positively selected. The CDR3 is CASSIKGGDGTPTDTQYF. CDR3 in DNA: TGTGCCAGTAGTATAAAGGGAGGCGACGGTACTCCCACAGATACGCAGTATTTT.